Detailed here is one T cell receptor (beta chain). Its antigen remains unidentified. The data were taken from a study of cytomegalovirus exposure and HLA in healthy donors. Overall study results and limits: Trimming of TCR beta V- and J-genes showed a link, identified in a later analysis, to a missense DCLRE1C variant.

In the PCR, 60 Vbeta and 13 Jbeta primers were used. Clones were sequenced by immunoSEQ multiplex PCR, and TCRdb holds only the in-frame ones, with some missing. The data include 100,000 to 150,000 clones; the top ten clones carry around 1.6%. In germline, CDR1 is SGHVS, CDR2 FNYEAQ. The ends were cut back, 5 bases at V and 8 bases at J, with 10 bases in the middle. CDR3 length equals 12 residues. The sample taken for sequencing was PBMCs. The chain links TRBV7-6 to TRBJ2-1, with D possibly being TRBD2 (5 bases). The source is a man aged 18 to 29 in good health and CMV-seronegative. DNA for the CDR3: TGTGCCAGCAGCCCGTCCGGGGATGAGCAGTTCTTC. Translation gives CASSPSGDEQFF.